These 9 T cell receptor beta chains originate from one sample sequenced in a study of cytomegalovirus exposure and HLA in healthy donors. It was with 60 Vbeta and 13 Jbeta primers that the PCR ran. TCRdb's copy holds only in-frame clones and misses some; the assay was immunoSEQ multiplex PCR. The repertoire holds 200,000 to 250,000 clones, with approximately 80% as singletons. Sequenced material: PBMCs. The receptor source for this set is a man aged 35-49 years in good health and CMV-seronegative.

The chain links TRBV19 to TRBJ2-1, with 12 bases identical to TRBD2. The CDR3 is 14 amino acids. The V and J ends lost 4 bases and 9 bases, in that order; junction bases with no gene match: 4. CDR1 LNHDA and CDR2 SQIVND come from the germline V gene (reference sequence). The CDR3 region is CASSRASGRGEQFF. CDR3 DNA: TGTGCCAGTAGTAGGGCTAGCGGGAGGGGTGAGCAGTTCTTC.

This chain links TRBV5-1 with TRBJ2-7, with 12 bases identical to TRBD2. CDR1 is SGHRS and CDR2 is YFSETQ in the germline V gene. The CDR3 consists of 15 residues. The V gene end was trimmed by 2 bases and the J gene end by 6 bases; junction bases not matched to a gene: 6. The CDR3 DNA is TGCGCCAGCAGCTTTCTAGCGGGAGGGACGCCCGAGCAGTACTTC. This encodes CASSFLAGGTPEQYF.

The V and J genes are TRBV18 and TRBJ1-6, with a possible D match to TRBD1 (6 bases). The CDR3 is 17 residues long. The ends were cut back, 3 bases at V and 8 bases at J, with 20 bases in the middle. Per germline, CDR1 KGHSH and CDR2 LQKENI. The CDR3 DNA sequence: TGTGCCAGCTCACCCTCAATGGGGGGGCACCAAGATTCACCCCTCCACTTT. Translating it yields CASSPSMGGHQDSPLHF.

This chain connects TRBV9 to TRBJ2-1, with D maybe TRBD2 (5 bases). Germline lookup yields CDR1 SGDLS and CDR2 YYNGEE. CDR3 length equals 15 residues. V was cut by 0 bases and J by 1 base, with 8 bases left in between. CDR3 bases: TGTGCCAGCAGCGTAGGAGGACTGTCCTACAATGAGCAGTTCTTC. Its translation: CASSVGGLSYNEQFF.

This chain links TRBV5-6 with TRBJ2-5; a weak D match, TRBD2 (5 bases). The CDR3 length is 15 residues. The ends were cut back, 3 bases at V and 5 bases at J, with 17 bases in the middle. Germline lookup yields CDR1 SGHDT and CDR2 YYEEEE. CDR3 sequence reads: CASSSKSGGGETQYF. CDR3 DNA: TGTGCCAGCAGCTCCAAAAGCGGCGGCGGCGAGACCCAGTACTTC.

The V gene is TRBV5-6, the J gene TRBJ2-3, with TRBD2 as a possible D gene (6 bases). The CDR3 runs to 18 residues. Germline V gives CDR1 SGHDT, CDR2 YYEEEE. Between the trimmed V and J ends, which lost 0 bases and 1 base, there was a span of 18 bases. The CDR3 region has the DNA TGTGCCAGCAGCTTGGCCGGTCGGGAGCTCTCAGGCACAGATACGCAGTATTTT. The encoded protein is CASSLAGRELSGTDTQYF.

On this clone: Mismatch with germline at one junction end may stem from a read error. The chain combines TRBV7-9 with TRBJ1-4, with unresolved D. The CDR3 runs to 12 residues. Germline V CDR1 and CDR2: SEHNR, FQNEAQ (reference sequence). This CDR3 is CSSSPTNEKLFF. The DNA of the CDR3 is TGTTCCAGCAGCCCTACCAATGAAAAACTGTTTTTT. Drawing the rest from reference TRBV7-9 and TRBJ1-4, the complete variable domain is DTGVSQNPRHKITKRGQNVTFRCDPISEHNRLYWYRQTLGQGPEFLTYFQNEAQLEKSRLLSDRFSAERPKGSFSTLEIQRTEQGDSAMYLCSSSPTNEKLFFGSGTQLSVL.

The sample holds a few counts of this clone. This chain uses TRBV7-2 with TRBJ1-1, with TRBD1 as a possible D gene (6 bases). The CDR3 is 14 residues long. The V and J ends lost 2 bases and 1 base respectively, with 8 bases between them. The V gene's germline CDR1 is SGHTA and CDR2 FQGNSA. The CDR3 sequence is CASSLWTENTEAFF. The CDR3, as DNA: TGTGCCAGCAGCTTATGGACAGAGAACACTGAAGCTTTCTTT. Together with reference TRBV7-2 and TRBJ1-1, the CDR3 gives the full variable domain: GAGVSQSPSNKVTEKGKDVELRCDPISGHTALYWYRQSLGQGLEFLIYFQGNSAPDKSGLPSDRFSAERTGGSVSTLTIQRTQQEDSAVYLCASSLWTENTEAFFGQGTRLTVV.

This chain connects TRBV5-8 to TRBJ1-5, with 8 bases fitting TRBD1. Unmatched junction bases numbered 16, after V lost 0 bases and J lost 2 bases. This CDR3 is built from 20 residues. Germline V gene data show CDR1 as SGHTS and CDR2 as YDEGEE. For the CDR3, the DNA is TGTGCCAGCAGCTTGGGTGAATTGACGGACAGGGATTATCGCAATCAGCCCCAGCATTTT. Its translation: CASSLGELTDRDYRNQPQHF.